Listed here are 16 T cell receptor beta chains from one sample, sequenced in a study of memory CD8 T cells in hepatitis C reinfection. The time point here: late/post reinfection, 12 to 24 weeks after detection. TCR sequencing was done directly ex vivo on sorted cells, without expansion in vitro. Only in-frame clones appear in the TCRdb table, and some are missing; sequencing was by immunoSEQ multiplex PCR. The table includes approximately 49,000 clones, 85% to 90% detected once. The sample consisted of naive CD8+ T cells sorted from blood. The receptors were sampled from a young man with hepatitis C virus infection.

The chain recombines TRBV5-1 with TRBJ2-1; no clear D. Deletions cut 5 bases from V and 8 bases from J, with 26 bases between. Germline assignment: CDR1 SGHRS and CDR2 YFSETQ. CDR3 length: 17 residues. Here the CDR3 reads CASRERGESQTIDEQFF. CDR3 in DNA: TGCGCCAGCAGGGAGAGAGGAGAAAGTCAAACTATAGATGAGCAGTTCTTC.

V gene TRBV10-1 combines with J gene TRBJ2-2, with TRBD2 matching over 15 bases. The CDR3 spans 16 residues. The germline CDR1 and CDR2 sequences are WNHNN and SYGVQD (reference sequence). V gave up 4 bases and J gave up 3 bases; unmatched junction bases: 0. The CDR3, as DNA: TGCGCCAGCAGTGGGACTAGCGGGGGGGACACCGGGGAGCTGTTTTTT. Amino acids: CASSGTSGGDTGELFF.

This chain links TRBV7-6 with TRBJ1-1; D not certain. This CDR3 spans 14 amino acids. Germline CDR1 SGHVS, CDR2 FNYEAQ. V was cut by 3 bases and J by 3 bases, with 11 bases left in between. The CDR3 sequence: CASSFLEGDTEAFF. CDR3 DNA: TGTGCCAGCAGCTTTCTTGAGGGTGACACTGAAGCTTTCTTT.

The CDR3 sequence is CSVDEDYQETQYF. CDR3 DNA sequence: TGCAGCGTTGACGAGGACTACCAAGAGACCCAGTACTTC. This chain connects TRBV29-1 to TRBJ2-5, with a weak D call TRBD2 (5 bases). The CDR3 sequence is 13 residues long. V dropped 3 bases and J dropped 0 bases, with 8 bases sitting between them. Germline V lookup: CDR1 SQVTM, CDR2 ANQGSEA.

The gene calls are TRBV5-6 and TRBJ2-7; a possible D gene is TRBD1 (6 bases). Germline values: CDR1 SGHDT, CDR2 YYEEEE. This CDR3 has 14 residues. With 2 bases removed from V and 4 bases from J, the gap between germline ends came to 13 bases. The CDR3: CASSFGTTYYEQYF. CDR3 bases: TGTGCCAGCAGCTTTGGGACAACCTATTACGAGCAGTACTTC.

The genes are TRBV7-2 and TRBJ2-5, with a possible D match to TRBD1 (6 bases). V was shortened by 0 bases and J by 5 bases, with 13 bases between the two germline ends. The CDR3 runs to 15 residues. Germline V CDR1 and CDR2: SGHTA, FQGNSA. The CDR3 protein is CASSLALRGMETQYF. CDR3 sequence (DNA): TGTGCCAGCAGCTTAGCGCTCAGGGGTATGGAGACCCAGTACTTC.

The V gene is TRBV9, the J gene TRBJ2-6; 7 bases line up with TRBD2. This CDR3 comprises 17 residues. In germline, CDR1 is SGDLS, CDR2 YYNGEE. V shed 4 bases and J 2 bases; nucleotides not matched to a gene: 9. The CDR3 bases are TGTGCCAGCAGCCTTGGGGGGGAAAAGGCTGGGGCCAACGTCCTGACTTTC. Amino acid sequence: CASSLGGEKAGANVLTF.

The V gene is TRBV11-2, the J gene TRBJ2-7; TRBD2 is a possible D gene (5 bases). Germline V gene sequence: CDR1 SGHAT, CDR2 FQNNGV. V lost 4 bases, J lost 2 bases, and 18 bases lay in between. The CDR3 totals 16 residues. The CDR3 loop is CASSSVPPGVAYEQYF. The CDR3 DNA sequence: TGTGCCAGCAGCTCAGTGCCCCCCGGGGTGGCCTACGAGCAGTACTTC.

The chain links TRBV7-6 to TRBJ2-3; D call uncertain. The CDR3 is 14 residues long. Trimming took 1 base from V and 4 from J, leaving 9 bases between them. Germline V gene data show CDR1 as SGHVS and CDR2 as FNYEAQ. The CDR3 DNA sequence: TGTGCCAGCAGCTTAGATCCCTCCCCAGATACGCAGTATTTT. Its protein is CASSLDPSPDTQYF.

As for this clone: The identical CDR3 is also encoded by other nucleotide sequences in the sample. The chain employs TRBV6-1 and TRBJ2-7; the match to TRBD1 covers 8 bases. Unmatched junction bases numbered 10, after V lost 7 bases and J lost 2 bases. Germline CDR1 reads MNHNS; CDR2 reads SASEGT. CDR3 length equals 15 residues. In nucleotides, the CDR3 is TGTGCCAGCACTGAGGGGCCGGGACAGGCCTACGAGCAGTACTTC. Its translation: CASTEGPGQAYEQYF.

This clone was seen once. J is TRBJ2-7 and V is TRBV13; 7 bases are shared with TRBD1. The V segment lost 4 bases and the J segment 2 bases; nucleotides outside the gene matches: 2. CDR1 and CDR2 from the germline V gene are PRHDT and FYEKMQ (reference sequence). This CDR3 is 13 amino acids long. CDR3 coding DNA: TGTGCCAGCAGCTCCGGGACAGCCTACGAGCAGTACTTC. This gives the protein CASSSGTAYEQYF. The full variable domain, with the rest looked up from reference TRBV13 and TRBJ2-7, is AAGVIQSPRHLIKEKRETATLKCYPIPRHDTVYWYQQGPGQDPQFLISFYEKMQSDKGSIPDRFSAQQFSDYHSELNMSSLELGDSALYFCASSSGTAYEQYFGPGTRLTVT.

This sequence joins TRBV19 and TRBJ1-1; D is unresolved. CDR1 and CDR2 (germline): LNHDA, SQIVND (reference sequence). The V and J ends lost 0 bases and 3 bases respectively, with 17 bases between them. The CDR3 runs to 17 residues. The CDR3 protein is CASSIDGTAGFDTEAFF. CDR3 nucleotides: TGTGCCAGTAGTATAGATGGAACAGCTGGTTTTGACACTGAAGCTTTCTTT.

The CDR3 is CASSFSGTPETQYF. DNA of the CDR3: TGTGCCAGCAGCTTTAGCGGGACCCCAGAGACCCAGTACTTC. This chain uses TRBV5-6 with TRBJ2-5; 8 bases line up with TRBD2. Germline V gene lookup returns CDR1 SGHDT and CDR2 YYEEEE. The CDR3 covers 14 residues. V lost 2 bases, J lost 4 bases, and 4 bases stayed unmatched.

The V call is TRBV6-4, the J call TRBJ2-5, with 7 bases matching TRBD1. TRBJ2-7 explains the end of the DNA better; the J call may be wrong. The germline CDR1 and CDR2 sequences are MRHNA and SNTAGT. The CDR3 extends over 16 amino acids. The CDR3 coding sequence is TGTGCCAGCACCGGGACAGCCCGAAGACCAGTCTACGAGCAGTACTTC. This sequence encodes CASTGTARRPVYEQYF.

This rearrangement joins TRBV5-4 to TRBJ2-5, with D maybe TRBD2 (5 bases). The length of the CDR3 is 14 residues. Deletions cut 4 bases from V and 0 bases from J, with 10 bases between. Per germline, CDR1 SGHNT and CDR2 YYREEE (reference sequence). The CDR3 loop reads CASSPGLNQETQYF. For the CDR3, the DNA is TGTGCCAGCAGCCCAGGACTCAACCAAGAGACCCAGTACTTC.

The J gene is TRBJ2-3, the V gene TRBV4-3; TRBD1 aligns across 9 bases. J was trimmed by 1 base and V by 0 bases; bases with no gene match: 2. Germline V CDR1 and CDR2: LGHNA, YSLEER. The CDR3 totals 16 residues. CDR3 loop: CASSQDRTGGTDTQYF. The CDR3 DNA is TGCGCCAGCAGCCAAGACCGGACAGGGGGCACAGATACGCAGTATTTT.